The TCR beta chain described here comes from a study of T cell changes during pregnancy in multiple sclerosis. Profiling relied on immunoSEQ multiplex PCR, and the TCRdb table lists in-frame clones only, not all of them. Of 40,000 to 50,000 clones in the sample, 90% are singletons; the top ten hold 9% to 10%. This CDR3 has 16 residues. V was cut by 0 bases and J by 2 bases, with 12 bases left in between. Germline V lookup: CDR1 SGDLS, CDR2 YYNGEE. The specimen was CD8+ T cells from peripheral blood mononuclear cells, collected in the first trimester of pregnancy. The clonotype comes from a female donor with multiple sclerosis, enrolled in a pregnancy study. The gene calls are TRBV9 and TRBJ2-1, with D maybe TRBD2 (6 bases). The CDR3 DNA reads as TGTGCCAGCAGCGTAGATCGGGGCGGGGCCTACAATGAGCAGTTCTTC. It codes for CASSVDRGGAYNEQFF. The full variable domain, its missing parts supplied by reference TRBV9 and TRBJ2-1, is DSGVTQTPKHLITATGQRVTLRCSPRSGDLSVYWYQQSLDQGLQFLIQYYNGEERAKGNILERFSAQQFPDLHSELNLSSLELGDSALYFCASSVDRGGAYNEQFFGPGTRLTVL.